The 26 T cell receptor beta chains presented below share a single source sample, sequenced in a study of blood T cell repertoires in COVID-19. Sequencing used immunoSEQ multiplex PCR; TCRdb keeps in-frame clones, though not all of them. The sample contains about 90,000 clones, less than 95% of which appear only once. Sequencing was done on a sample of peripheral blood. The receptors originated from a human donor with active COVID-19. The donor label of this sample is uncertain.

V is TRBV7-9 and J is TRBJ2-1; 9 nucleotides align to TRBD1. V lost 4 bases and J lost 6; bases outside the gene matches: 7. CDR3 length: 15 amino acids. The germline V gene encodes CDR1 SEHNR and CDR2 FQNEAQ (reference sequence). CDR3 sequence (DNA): TGTGCCAGCAGCTCGACAGGGGGATTCGGCAATGAGCAGTTCTTC. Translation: CASSSTGGFGNEQFF. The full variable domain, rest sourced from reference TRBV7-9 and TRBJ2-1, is DTGVSQNPRHKITKRGQNVTFRCDPISEHNRLYWYRQTLGQGPEFLTYFQNEAQLEKSRLLSDRFSAERPKGSFSTLEIQRTEQGDSAMYLCASSSTGGFGNEQFFGPGTRLTVL.

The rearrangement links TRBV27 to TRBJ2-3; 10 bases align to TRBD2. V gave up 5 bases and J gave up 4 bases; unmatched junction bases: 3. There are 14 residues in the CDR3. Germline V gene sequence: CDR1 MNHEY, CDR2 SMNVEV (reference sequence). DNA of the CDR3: TGTGCCAGCAGTCGAGCGGGGGGGCCAGATACGCAGTATTTT. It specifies CASSRAGGPDTQYF.

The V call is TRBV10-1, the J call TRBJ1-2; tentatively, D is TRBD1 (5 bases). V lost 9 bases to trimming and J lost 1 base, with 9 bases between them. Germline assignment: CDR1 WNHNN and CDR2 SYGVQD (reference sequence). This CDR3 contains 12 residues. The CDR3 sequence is CASPDSNYGYTF. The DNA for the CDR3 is TGCGCCAGTCCCGACAGTAACTATGGCTACACCTTC.

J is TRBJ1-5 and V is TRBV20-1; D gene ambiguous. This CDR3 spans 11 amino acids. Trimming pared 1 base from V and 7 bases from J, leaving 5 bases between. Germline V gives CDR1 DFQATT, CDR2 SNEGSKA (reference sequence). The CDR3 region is CSARGPQPQHF. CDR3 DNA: TGCAGTGCTAGAGGGCCCCAGCCCCAGCATTTT.

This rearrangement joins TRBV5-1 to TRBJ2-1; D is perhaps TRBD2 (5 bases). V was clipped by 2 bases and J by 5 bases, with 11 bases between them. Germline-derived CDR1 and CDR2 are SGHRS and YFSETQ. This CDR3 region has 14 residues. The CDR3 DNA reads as TGCGCCAGCAGCTTAGGAGGTAATAACAATGAGCAGTTCTTC. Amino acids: CASSLGGNNNEQFF. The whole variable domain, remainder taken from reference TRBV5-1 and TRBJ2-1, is KAGVTQTPRYLIKTRGQQVTLSCSPISGHRSVSWYQQTPGQGLQFLFEYFSETQRNKGNFPGRFSGRQFSNSRSEMNVSTLELGDSALYLCASSLGGNNNEQFFGPGTRLTVL.

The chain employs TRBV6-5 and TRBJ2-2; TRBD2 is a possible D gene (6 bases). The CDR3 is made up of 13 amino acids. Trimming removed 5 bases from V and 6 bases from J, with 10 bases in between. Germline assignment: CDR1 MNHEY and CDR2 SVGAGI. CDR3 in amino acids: CASSRDWSGELFF. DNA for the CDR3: TGTGCCAGCAGTAGGGACTGGTCCGGGGAGCTGTTTTTT.

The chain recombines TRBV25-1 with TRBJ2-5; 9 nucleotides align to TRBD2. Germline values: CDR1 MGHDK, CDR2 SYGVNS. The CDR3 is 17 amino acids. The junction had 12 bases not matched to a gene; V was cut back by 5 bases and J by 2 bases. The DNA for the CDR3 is TGTGCCAGCAGTTTCCCCCCGGGACTAGCTTTTCAAGAGACCCAGTACTTC. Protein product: CASSFPPGLAFQETQYF.

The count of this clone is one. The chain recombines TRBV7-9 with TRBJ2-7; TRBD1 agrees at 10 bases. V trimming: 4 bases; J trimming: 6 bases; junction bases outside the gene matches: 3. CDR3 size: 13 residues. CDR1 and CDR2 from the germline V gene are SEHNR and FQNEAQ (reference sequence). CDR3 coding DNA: TGTGCCAGCAGCTATCGGACAGGGGGCGAGCAGTACTTC. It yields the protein CASSYRTGGEQYF.

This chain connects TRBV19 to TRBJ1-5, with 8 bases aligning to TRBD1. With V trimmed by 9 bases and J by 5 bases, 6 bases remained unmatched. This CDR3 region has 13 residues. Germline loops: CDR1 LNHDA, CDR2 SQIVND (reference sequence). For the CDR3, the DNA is TGTGCCAGCAATACAGGGGGTCATCAGCCCCAGCATTTT. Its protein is CASNTGGHQPQHF. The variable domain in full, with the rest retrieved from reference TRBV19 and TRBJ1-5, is DGGITQSPKYLFRKEGQNVTLSCEQNLNHDAMYWYRQDPGQGLRLIYYSQIVNDFQKGDIAEGYSVSREKKESFPLTVTSAQKNPTAFYLCASNTGGHQPQHFGDGTRLSIL.

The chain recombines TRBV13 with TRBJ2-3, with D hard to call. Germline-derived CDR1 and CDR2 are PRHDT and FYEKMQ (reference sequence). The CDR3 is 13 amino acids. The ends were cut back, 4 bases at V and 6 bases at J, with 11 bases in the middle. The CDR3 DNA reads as TGTGCCAGCAGCTCTAGGAAAATGGATACGCAGTATTTT. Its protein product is CASSSRKMDTQYF.

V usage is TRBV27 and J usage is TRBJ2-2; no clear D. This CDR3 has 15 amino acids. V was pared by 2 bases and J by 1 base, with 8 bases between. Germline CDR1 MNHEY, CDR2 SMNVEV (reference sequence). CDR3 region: CASSLTVLNTGELFF. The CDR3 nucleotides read TGTGCCAGCAGTTTAACAGTCCTGAACACCGGGGAGCTGTTTTTT.

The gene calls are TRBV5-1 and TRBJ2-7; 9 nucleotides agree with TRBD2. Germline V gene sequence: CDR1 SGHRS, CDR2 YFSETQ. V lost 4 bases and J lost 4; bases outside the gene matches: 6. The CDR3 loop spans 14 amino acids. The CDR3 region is CASSTGTSRYEQYF. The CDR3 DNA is TGCGCCAGCAGCACGGGGACTAGCAGATACGAGCAGTACTTC.

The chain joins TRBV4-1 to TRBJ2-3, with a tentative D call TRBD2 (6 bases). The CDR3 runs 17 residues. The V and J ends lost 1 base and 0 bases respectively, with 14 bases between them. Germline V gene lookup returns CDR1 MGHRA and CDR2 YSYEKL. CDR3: CASSQVPGAVSTDTQYF. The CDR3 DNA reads TGCGCCAGCAGCCAAGTACCGGGAGCGGTTAGCACAGATACGCAGTATTTT.

The CDR3 loop is CASSHSRQGAAYTF. Written as DNA, the CDR3 is TGCGCCAGCAGCCACTCCCGACAGGGAGCGGCCTACACCTTC. This chain joins TRBV4-3 and TRBJ1-2; 7 nucleotides line up with TRBD1. Germline-derived CDR1 and CDR2 are LGHNA and YSLEER. Unmatched junction bases numbered 11, after V lost 3 bases and J lost 10 bases. The CDR3 loop spans 14 amino acids.

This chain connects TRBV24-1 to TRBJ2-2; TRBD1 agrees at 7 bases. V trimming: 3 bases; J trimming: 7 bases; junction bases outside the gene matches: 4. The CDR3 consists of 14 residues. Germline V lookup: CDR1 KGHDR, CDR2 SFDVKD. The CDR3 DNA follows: TGTGCCACCAGTGATGGGGACAGCGGCGGGGAGCTGTTTTTT. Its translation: CATSDGDSGGELFF.

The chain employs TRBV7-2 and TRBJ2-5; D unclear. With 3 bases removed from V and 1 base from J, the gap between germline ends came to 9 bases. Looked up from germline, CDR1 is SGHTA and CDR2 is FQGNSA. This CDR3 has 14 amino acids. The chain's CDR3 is CASSFGGPQETQYF. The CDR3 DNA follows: TGTGCCAGCAGCTTCGGTGGGCCCCAAGAGACCCAGTACTTC.

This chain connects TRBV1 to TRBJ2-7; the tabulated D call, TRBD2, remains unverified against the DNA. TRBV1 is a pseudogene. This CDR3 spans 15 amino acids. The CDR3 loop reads CTSSQDRVGHYEQYF. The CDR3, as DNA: TGCACCAGCAGCCAAGATCGGGTAGGCCACTACGAGCAGTACTTC.

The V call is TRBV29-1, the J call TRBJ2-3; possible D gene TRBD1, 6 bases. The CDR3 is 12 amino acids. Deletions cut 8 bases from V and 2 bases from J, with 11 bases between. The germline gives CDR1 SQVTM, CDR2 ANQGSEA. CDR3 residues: CSLRGPTDTQYF. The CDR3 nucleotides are TGCAGCCTCAGGGGCCCCACAGATACGCAGTATTTT.

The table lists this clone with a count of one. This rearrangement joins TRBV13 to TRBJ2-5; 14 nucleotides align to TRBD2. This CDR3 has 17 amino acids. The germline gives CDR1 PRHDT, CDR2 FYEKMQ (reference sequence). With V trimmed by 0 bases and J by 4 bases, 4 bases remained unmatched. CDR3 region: CASSLGGLAGVSETQYF. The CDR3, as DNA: TGTGCCAGCAGCTTAGGGGGACTAGCGGGGGTTTCAGAGACCCAGTACTTC.

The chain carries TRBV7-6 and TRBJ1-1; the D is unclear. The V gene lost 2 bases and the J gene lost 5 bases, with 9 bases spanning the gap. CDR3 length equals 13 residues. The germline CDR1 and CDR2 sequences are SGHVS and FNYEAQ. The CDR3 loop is CASSLYSGTEAFF. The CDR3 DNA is TGTGCCAGCAGCTTATATTCAGGAACTGAAGCTTTCTTT.

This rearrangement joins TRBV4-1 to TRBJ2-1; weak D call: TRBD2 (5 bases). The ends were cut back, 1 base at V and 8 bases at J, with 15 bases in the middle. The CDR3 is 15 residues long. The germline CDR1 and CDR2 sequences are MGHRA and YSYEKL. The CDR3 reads CASSQAAVLVDEQFF. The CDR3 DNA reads TGCGCCAGCAGCCAAGCAGCGGTGCTTGTCGATGAGCAGTTCTTC.

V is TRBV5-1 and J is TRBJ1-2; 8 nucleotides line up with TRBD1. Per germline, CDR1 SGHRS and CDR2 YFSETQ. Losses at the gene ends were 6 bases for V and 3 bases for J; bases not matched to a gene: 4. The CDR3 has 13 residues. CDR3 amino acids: CASKTGADYGYTF. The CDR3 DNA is TGCGCCAGCAAGACAGGGGCGGACTATGGCTACACCTTC.

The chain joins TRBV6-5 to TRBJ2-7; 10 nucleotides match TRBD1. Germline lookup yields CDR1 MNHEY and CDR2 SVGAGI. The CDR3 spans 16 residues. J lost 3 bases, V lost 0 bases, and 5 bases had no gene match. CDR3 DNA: TGTGCCAGCAGTTACTCGACGGACAGGGGGAACTACGAGCAGTACTTC. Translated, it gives CASSYSTDRGNYEQYF.

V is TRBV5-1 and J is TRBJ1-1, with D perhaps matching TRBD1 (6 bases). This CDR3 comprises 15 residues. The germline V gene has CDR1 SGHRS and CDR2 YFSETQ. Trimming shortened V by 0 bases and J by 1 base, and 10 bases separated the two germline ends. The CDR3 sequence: CASSLVGARNTEAFF. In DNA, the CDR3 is TGCGCCAGCAGCTTGGTGGGGGCCCGGAACACTGAAGCTTTCTTT.

This chain's CDR3 is CASSLDVGQGRGEQYF. The CDR3 nucleotides are TGTGCCAGCAGCTTGGACGTAGGACAGGGGAGAGGCGAGCAGTACTTC. This sequence joins TRBV5-5 and TRBJ2-7; TRBD1 matches at 9 bases. Germline CDR1 reads SGHKS; CDR2 reads YYEKEE (reference sequence). The ends lost 0 bases at V and 6 bases at J; junction bases unmatched: 10. The CDR3 contains 16 residues.

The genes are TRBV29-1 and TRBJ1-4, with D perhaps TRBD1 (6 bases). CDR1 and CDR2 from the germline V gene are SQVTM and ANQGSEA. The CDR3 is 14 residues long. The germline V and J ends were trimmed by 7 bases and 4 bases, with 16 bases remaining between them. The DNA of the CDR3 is TGCAGCGCGTATTCGGGACACATTAATGAAAAACTGTTTTTT. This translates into CSAYSGHINEKLFF.